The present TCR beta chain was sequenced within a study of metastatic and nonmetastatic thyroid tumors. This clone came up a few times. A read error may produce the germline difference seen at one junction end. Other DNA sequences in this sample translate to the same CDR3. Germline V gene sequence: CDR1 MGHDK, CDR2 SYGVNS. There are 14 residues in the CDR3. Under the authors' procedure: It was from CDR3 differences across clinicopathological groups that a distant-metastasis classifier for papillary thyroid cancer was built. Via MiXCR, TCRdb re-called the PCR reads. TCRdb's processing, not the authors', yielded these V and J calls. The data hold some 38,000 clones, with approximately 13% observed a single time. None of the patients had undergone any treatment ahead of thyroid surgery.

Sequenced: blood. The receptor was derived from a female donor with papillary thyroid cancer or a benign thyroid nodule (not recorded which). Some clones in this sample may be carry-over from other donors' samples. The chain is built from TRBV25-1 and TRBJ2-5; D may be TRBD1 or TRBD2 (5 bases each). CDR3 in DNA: TGTGCCAGCAGTGAAGTTACTAGGGGTGAGACCCAGTACTTT. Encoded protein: CASSEVTRGETQYF.